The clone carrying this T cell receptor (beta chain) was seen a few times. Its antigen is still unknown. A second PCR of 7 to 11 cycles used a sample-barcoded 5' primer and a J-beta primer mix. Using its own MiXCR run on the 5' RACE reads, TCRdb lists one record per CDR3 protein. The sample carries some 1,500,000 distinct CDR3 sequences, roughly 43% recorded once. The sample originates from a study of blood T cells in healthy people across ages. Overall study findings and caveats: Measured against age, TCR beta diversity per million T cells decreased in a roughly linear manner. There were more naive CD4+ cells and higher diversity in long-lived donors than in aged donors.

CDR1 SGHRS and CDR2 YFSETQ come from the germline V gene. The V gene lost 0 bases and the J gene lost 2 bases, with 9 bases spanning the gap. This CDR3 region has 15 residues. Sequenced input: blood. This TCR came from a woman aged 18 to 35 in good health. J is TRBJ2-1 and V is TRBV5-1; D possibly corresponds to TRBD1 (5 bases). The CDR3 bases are TGCGCCAGCAGCTTGGATCTGGGGCCCTACAATGAGCAGTTCTTC. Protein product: CASSLDLGPYNEQFF.